The 18 T cell receptor beta chains reported below all come from one sample, sequenced in a study of blood T cell repertoires in COVID-19. Repertoires were generated with immunoSEQ multiplex PCR, while TCRdb's copy carries only in-frame clones and drops some. The sample records 340,000 or so clones, about 86% being singletons. The sequencing sample was made of peripheral blood. The receptors here all came from a man aged 25 to 40 with active or convalescent COVID-19.

The chain uses TRBV4-2 and TRBJ2-2, with 11 bases fitting TRBD2. The germline gives CDR1 LGHNA, CDR2 YNFKEQ. Trimming cost V 8 bases and J 7 bases; bases outside gene matches: 12. CDR3 length: 16 residues. CDR3 loop: CASGRRLAGRSGELFF. CDR3 coding DNA: TGTGCCAGCGGCCGGCGACTAGCGGGGAGGAGCGGGGAGCTGTTTTTT.

The chain uses TRBV4-2 and TRBJ1-1, with D possibly being TRBD1 (5 bases). This CDR3 spans 15 amino acids. Trimming took off 4 bases at V and 3 bases at J, with 15 bases between the two ends. Germline CDR1 and CDR2: LGHNA and YNFKEQ. In DNA form, the CDR3 reads TGTGCCAGCAGCCCCCGGGGGGGGAAGGACACTGAAGCTTTCTTT. This encodes CASSPRGGKDTEAFF.

This clone has just one count. The chain links TRBV11-2 to TRBJ2-7; TRBD2 aligns across 7 bases. V shed 5 bases, J shed 4 bases, and the junction held 8 bases outside the gene matches. Germline CDR1 reads SGHAT; CDR2 reads FQNNGV. CDR3 length: 14 residues. CDR3 residues: CASSPGLVNYEQYF. CDR3 DNA sequence: TGTGCCAGCAGCCCCGGACTAGTGAATTACGAGCAGTACTTC.

This sequence joins TRBV28 and TRBJ1-4, with 7 bases identical to TRBD1. Germline V gene sequence: CDR1 MDHEN, CDR2 SYDVKM. The V segment lost 4 bases and the J segment 0 bases; nucleotides outside the gene matches: 5. There are 16 residues in the CDR3. CDR3 in amino acids: CASSSRGASTNEKLFF. In nucleotides, the CDR3 is TGTGCCAGCAGTTCCAGGGGGGCGTCAACTAATGAAAAACTGTTTTTT.

This rearrangement joins TRBV28 to TRBJ1-4; no clear D. Germline CDR1 MDHEN, CDR2 SYDVKM. CDR3 length: 14 amino acids. With 4 bases removed from V and 4 bases from J, the gap between germline ends came to 10 bases. CDR3 protein: CASSWAVVNEKLFF. In nucleotides, the CDR3 is TGTGCCAGCAGTTGGGCAGTAGTTAATGAAAAACTGTTTTTT.

The chain recombines TRBV12-3 or TRBV12-4 with TRBJ2-7, with 7 bases fitting TRBD1. This CDR3 has 13 residues. V gave up 4 bases and J gave up 8 bases; unmatched junction bases: 8. The CDR3, as DNA: TGTGCCAGCAGTTCACGACAGGGTGCTCAGCAGTACTTC. It codes for CASSSRQGAQQYF.

This chain uses TRBV4-3 with TRBJ2-7; weak D call: TRBD1 (5 bases). CDR1 and CDR2 (germline): LGHNA, YSLEER. The CDR3 loop spans 14 amino acids. Trimming took off 4 bases at V and 1 base at J, with 11 bases between the two ends. The CDR3 here is CASSPGKGSYEQYF. The CDR3 nucleotides read TGCGCCAGCAGCCCAGGGAAGGGGTCCTACGAGCAGTACTTC.

The chain has TRBV4-3 and TRBJ1-1; weak D call: TRBD1 (5 bases). The CDR3 length is 16 residues. CDR1 LGHNA and CDR2 YSLEER come from the germline V gene. Deletions cut 0 bases from V and 5 bases from J, with 16 bases between. CDR3 amino acids: CASSQDLGGDGTEAFF. CDR3 DNA sequence: TGCGCCAGCAGCCAAGATCTGGGAGGGGATGGGACTGAAGCTTTCTTT.

The gene calls are TRBV7-8 and TRBJ2-5; 11 bases map to TRBD2. Per germline, CDR1 SGHVS and CDR2 FQNEAQ. The CDR3 runs to 13 residues. The junction had 3 bases not matched to a gene; V was cut back by 11 bases and J by 1 base. Here the CDR3 DNA reads TGTGCCGGGGGACTAGCGGCCCAAGAGACCCAGTACTTC. Its translation: CAGGLAAQETQYF.

This chain connects TRBV5-1 to TRBJ2-7, with TRBD1 identical over 8 bases. Germline assignment: CDR1 SGHRS and CDR2 YFSETQ. This CDR3 is 17 amino acids long. The V and J ends lost 2 bases and 2 bases, in that order; junction bases with no gene match: 12. DNA for the CDR3: TGCGCCAGCAGCTTAGGAGGAGGAGGACAGGGCACCTACGAGCAGTACTTC. This codes for CASSLGGGGQGTYEQYF.

This rearrangement joins TRBV4-1 to TRBJ1-2; weak D call: TRBD1 (5 bases). This CDR3 region has 15 residues. Trimming pared 4 bases from V and 0 bases from J, leaving 12 bases between. In germline, CDR1 is MGHRA, CDR2 YSYEKL. The CDR3 here is CASSPQGLSNYGYTF. The CDR3 DNA reads TGCGCCAGCAGCCCCCAGGGCCTATCTAACTATGGCTACACCTTC.

The chain has TRBV28 and TRBJ1-6; D call uncertain. CDR3 length: 15 amino acids. The germline V and J ends were trimmed by 8 bases and 7 bases, with 18 bases remaining between them. Per germline, CDR1 MDHEN and CDR2 SYDVKM. Here the CDR3 reads CASHWGGGLNSPLHF. In DNA, the CDR3 is TGTGCCAGCCACTGGGGTGGAGGATTGAATTCACCCCTCCACTTT.

The chain carries TRBV3-1 (or the pseudogene TRBV3-2) and TRBJ2-3, with D maybe TRBD1 (7 bases). V was shortened by 3 bases and J by 5 bases, with 12 bases between the two germline ends. Germline assignment: CDR1 LGHDT and CDR2 YNNKEL (reference sequence). The CDR3 runs 14 residues. CDR3 nucleotide sequence: TGTGCCAGCAGCCACAGGGGGGCCAAAGATACGCAGTATTTT. Protein product: CASSHRGAKDTQYF.

The chain is built from TRBV6-6 and TRBJ1-6; tentatively, D is TRBD1 (5 bases). The CDR3 is 16 residues long. V lost 5 bases and J 2 bases, leaving 13 bases between the germline ends. Germline-derived CDR1 and CDR2 are MNHNY and SVGAGI (reference sequence). The CDR3 DNA is TGTGCCAGCAGTCGAGGGCAGGGCACCTATAATTCACCCCTCCACTTT. Protein product: CASSRGQGTYNSPLHF.

The genes are TRBV5-6 and TRBJ1-2; TRBD1 might be the D (6 bases). Germline-derived CDR1 and CDR2 are SGHDT and YYEEEE. The CDR3 spans 16 residues. Trimming removed 2 bases at V and 5 bases at J, with 19 bases between. The CDR3 spells CASSLRGGRSGYGYTF. The CDR3 DNA reads TGTGCCAGCAGCTTAAGGGGGGGCAGATCCGGATATGGCTACACCTTC.

The rearrangement uses TRBV28 and TRBJ2-4; weak D call: TRBD1 (5 bases). Trimming removed 6 bases at V and 1 base at J, with 13 bases between. CDR1 and CDR2 (germline): MDHEN, SYDVKM. The CDR3 spans 15 residues. Written as DNA, the CDR3 is TGTGCCAGCAGCAGCCTAGGGGCCGCCAAAAACATTCAGTACTTC. This gives the protein CASSSLGAAKNIQYF.

The chain uses TRBV4-3 and TRBJ1-4; 8 bases match TRBD1. The CDR3 totals 17 residues. Per the germline V gene, CDR1 is LGHNA and CDR2 is YSLEER. Unmatched junction bases numbered 9, after V lost 1 base and J lost 5 bases. The CDR3 protein is CASSQGGHRGENEKLFF. The CDR3 DNA is TGCGCCAGCAGCCAAGGGGGCCACAGGGGGGAAAATGAAAAACTGTTTTTT.

DNA for the CDR3: TGTGCCAGCAGTTACTCGAGGTATGAGCAGTTCTTC. Amino acid sequence: CASSYSRYEQFF. V gene TRBV6-6 combines with J gene TRBJ2-1; the D is unclear. Germline CDR1 and CDR2: MNHNY and SVGAGI (reference sequence). Trimming pared 0 bases from V and 8 bases from J, leaving 5 bases between. The CDR3 is made up of 12 amino acids.